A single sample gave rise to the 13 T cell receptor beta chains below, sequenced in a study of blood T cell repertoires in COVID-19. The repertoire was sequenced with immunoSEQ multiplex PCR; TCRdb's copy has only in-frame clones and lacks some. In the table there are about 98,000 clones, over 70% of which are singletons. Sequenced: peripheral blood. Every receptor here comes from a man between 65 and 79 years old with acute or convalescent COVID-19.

As DNA, the CDR3 is TGTGCCAGCAGTCTCCTGGGGGGTCGCCGGAGCGAAAAACTGTTTTTT. It codes for CASSLLGGRRSEKLFF. The rearrangement links TRBV27 to TRBJ1-4; the D gene is possibly TRBD1 (5 bases). CDR3 size: 16 residues. V gave up 5 bases and J gave up 8 bases, with 21 bases separating them. Germline CDR1 MNHEY, CDR2 SMNVEV (reference sequence).

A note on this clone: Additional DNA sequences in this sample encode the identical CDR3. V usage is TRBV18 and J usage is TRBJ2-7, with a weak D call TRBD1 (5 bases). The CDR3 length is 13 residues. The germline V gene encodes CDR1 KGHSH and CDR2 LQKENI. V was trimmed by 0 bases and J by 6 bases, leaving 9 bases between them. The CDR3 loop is CASSPPSGREQYF. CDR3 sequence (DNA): TGTGCCAGCTCACCACCGTCAGGGCGCGAGCAGTACTTC. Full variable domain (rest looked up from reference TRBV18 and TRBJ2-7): NAGVMQNPRHLVRRRGQEARLRCSPMKGHSHVYWYRQLPEEGLKFMVYLQKENIIDESGMPKERFSAEFPKEGPSILRIQQVVRGDSAAYFCASSPPSGREQYFGPGTRLTVT.

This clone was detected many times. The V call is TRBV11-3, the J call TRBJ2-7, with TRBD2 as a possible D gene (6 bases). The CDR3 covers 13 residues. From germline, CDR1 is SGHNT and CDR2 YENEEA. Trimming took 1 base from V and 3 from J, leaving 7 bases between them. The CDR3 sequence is CASSLGRDYEQYF. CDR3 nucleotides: TGTGCCAGCAGCTTAGGGAGGGACTACGAGCAGTACTTC.

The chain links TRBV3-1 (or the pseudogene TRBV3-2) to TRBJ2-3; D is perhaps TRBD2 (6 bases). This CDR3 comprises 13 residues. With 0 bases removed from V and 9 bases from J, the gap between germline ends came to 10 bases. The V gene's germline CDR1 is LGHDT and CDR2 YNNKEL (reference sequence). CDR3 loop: CASSQDSGRTQYF. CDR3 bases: TGTGCCAGCAGCCAAGATTCGGGGAGGACGCAGTATTTT.

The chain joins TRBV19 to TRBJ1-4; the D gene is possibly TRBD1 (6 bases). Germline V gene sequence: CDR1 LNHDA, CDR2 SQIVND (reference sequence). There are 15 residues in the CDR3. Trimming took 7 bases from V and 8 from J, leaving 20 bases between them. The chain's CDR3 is CASKAILAGEEKLFF. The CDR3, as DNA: TGTGCCAGTAAGGCTATTCTGGCAGGGGAGGAAAAACTGTTTTTT.

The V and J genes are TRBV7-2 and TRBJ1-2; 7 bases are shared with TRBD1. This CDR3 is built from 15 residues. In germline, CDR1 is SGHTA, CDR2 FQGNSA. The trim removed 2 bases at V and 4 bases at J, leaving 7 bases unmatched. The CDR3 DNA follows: TGTGCCAGCAGCTTACCTCCCGGGACAGCCTATGGCTACACCTTC. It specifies CASSLPPGTAYGYTF.

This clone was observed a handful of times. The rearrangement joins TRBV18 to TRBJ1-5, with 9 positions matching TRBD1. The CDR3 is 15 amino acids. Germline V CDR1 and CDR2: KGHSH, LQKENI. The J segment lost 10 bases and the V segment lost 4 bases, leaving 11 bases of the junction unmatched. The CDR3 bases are TGTGCCAGCTCACGGCGGACAGGGGAAGAATTTCCCCAGCATTTT. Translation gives CASSRRTGEEFPQHF.

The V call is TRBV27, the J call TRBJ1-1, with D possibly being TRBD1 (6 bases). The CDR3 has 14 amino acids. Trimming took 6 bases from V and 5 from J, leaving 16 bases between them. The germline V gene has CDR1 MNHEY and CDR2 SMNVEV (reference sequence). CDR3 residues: CASSPFGGRTEAFF. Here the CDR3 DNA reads TGTGCCAGCAGCCCCTTCGGGGGGCGGACTGAAGCTTTCTTT.

In DNA, the CDR3 is TGTGCCAGCAGCTTGGACACACGAAACACTGAAGCTTTCTTT. Encoded protein: CASSLDTRNTEAFF. The chain employs TRBV5-5 and TRBJ1-1; D not resolved. The ends were cut back, 0 bases at V and 2 bases at J, with 8 bases in the middle. Germline values: CDR1 SGHKS, CDR2 YYEKEE (reference sequence). There are 14 residues in the CDR3.

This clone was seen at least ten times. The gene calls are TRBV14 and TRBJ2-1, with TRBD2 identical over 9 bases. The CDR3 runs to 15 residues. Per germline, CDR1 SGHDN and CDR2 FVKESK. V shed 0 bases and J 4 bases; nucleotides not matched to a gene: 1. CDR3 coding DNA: TGTGCCAGCAGCCAAGAGGCGGGAGGGTACAATGAGCAGTTCTTC. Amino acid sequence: CASSQEAGGYNEQFF.

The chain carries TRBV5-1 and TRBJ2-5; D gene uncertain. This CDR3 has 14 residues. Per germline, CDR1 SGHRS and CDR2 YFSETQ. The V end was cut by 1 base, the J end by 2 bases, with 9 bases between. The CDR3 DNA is TGCGCCAGCAGCTTGCTGTCTATACAAGAGACCCAGTACTTC. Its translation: CASSLLSIQETQYF.

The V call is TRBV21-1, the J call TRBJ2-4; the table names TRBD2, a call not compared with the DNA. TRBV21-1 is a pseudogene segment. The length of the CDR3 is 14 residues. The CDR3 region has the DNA TGTGCCAGCAGCAAGAAGAGCCCCAAAAACATTCAGTACTTC. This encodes CASSKKSPKNIQYF.

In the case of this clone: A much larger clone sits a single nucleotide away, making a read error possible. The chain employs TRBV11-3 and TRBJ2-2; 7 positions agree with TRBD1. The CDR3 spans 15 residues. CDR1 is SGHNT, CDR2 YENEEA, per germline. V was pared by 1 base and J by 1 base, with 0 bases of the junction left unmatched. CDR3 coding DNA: TGTGCCAGCAGCTTAGGGACAGGGAACACCGGGGAGCTGTTTTTT. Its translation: CASSLGTGNTGELFF.